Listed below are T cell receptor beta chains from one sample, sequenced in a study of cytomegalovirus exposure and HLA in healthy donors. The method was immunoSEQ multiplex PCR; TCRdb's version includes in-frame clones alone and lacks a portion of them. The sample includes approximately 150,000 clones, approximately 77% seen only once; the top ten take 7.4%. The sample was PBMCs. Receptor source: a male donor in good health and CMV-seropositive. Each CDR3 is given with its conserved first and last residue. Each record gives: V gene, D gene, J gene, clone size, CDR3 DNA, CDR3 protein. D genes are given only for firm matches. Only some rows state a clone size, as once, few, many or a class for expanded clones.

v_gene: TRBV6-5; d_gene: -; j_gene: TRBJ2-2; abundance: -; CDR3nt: TGTGCCAGCACCCATAGCTCCGGGGAGCTGTTTTTT; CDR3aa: CASTHSSGELFF
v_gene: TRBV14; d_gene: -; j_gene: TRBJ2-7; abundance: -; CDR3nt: TGTGCCAGCAGCCAAGATGGGGCCCAAAGGCGCGAGCAGTACTTC; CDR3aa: CASSQDGAQRREQYF
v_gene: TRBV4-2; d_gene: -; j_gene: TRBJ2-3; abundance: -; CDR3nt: TGTGCCAGCAGCCAAGATCGGGAAATAGCAGGAGATACGCAGTATTTT; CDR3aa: CASSQDREIAGDTQYF
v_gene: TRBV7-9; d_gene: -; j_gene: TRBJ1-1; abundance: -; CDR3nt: TGTGCCAGCAGCTTGGGTGAGGCTGAAGCTTTCTTT; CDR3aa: CASSLGEAEAFF
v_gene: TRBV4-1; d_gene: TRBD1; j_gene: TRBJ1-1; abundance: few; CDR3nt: TGCGCCAGCAGCCAAGATTGGACAGGGATGGCCACTGAAGCTTTCTTT; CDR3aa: CASSQDWTGMATEAFF
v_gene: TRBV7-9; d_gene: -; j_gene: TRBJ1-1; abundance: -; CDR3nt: TGTGCCAGCAGCTTAGATCGGGGGGCGCACACTGAAGCTTTCTTT; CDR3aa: CASSLDRGAHTEAFF
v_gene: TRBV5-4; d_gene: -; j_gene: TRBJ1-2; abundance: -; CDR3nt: TGTGCCAGCAGCTTGGAACAGAATGGCTACACCTTC; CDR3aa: CASSLEQNGYTF
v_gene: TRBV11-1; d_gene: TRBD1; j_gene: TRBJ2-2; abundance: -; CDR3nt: TGTGCCAGCAGCGAGGGGGCTACTCTTTCCGGGTCCGGGGAGCTGTTTTTT; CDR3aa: CASSEGATLSGSGELFF
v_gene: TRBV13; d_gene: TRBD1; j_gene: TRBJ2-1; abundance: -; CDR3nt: TGTGCCAGCAGCGCCAACAGGGGAAGGTCCTACAATGAGCAGTTCTTC; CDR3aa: CASSANRGRSYNEQFF
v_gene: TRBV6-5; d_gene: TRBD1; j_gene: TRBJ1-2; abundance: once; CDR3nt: TGTGCCAGCAGTTACTCTCCGCAGGGGGACGATGGCTACACCTTC; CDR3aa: CASSYSPQGDDGYTF
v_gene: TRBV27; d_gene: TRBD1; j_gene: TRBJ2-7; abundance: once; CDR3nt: TGTGCCAGCAGTCCCCAGGACAGGGAAACCTACGAGCAGTACTTC; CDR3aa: CASSPQDRETYEQYF
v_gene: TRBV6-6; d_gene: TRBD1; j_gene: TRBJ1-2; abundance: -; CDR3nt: TGTGCCAGCAGTTACCAGAGGGACAGGGACAACTATGGCTACACCTTC; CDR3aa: CASSYQRDRDNYGYTF
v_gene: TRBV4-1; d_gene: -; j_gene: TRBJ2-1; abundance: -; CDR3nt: TGCGCCAGCAGCCAAGATCCGGGGAGCAATGAGCAGTTCTTC; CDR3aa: CASSQDPGSNEQFF
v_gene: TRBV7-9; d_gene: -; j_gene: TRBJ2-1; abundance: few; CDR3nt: TGTGCCAGCAGCTTAGCGCGAGGGGCCGGGGGAAATGAGCAGTTCTTC; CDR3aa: CASSLARGAGGNEQFF
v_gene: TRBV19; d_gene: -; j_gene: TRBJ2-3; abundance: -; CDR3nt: TGTGCCAGTATGGAGGGGGGGCCAACAGATACGCAGTATTTT; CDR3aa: CASMEGGPTDTQYF
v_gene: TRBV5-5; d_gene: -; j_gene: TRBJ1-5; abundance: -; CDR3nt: TGTGCCAGCAGCTTAGGATGGGGAGGGCCCCAGCCCCAGCATTTT; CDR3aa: CASSLGWGGPQPQHF
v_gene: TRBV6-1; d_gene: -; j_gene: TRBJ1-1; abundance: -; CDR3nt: TGTGCCAGCAGTGGGGCGGACAGACTGAACACTGAAGCTTTCTTT; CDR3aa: CASSGADRLNTEAFF
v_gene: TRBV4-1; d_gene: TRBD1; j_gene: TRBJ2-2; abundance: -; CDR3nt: TGCGCCAGCAGCCTAGGACAGGGCTCTAGCTTGTCCGGGGAGCTGTTTTTT; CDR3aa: CASSLGQGSSLSGELFF
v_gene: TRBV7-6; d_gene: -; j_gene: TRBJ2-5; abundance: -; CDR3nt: TGTGCCAGCAGCTTCGCGGGGCAGGGAGAGACCCAGTACTTC; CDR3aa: CASSFAGQGETQYF
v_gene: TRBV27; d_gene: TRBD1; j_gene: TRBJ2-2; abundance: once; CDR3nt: TGTGCCAGCAGTTTATTCGTCCAGGGGGCCGGGGAGCTGTTTTTT; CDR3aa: CASSLFVQGAGELFF
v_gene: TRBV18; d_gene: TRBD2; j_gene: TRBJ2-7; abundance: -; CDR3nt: TGTGCCAGCTCACGGCGGGGGAGCTACGAGCAGTACTTC; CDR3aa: CASSRRGSYEQYF
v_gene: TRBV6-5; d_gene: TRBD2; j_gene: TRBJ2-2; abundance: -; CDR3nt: TGTGCCAGCAGTTACGGGACTAGCGACACCGGGGAGCTGTTTTTT; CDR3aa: CASSYGTSDTGELFF
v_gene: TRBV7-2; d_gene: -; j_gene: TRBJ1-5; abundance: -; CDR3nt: TGTGCCAGCAGCTCCAGAGGACAGCCCCAGCATTTT; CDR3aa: CASSSRGQPQHF
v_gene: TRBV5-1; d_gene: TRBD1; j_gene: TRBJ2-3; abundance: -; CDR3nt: TGCGCCAGCAGCGCCTGGACAGGGGGCGCGGATACGCAGTATTTT; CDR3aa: CASSAWTGGADTQYF
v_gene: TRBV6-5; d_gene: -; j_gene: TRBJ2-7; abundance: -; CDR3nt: TGTGCCAGCAGTTACTCGGGGCAGCCGTACGAGCAGTACTTC; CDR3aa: CASSYSGQPYEQYF
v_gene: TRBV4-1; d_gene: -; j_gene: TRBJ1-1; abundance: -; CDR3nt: TGCGCCAGCAGCCAAGATCGGGTCAGGGGTAGGGCTTTCTTT; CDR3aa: CASSQDRVRGRAFF
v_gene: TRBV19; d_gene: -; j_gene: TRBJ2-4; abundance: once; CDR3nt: TGTGCCAGTAGTAGAGAGGGCTTAGCCAAAAACATTCAGTACTTC; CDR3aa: CASSREGLAKNIQYF
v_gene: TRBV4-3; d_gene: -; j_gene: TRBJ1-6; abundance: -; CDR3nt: TGCGCCAGCAGCCAAGATCGCACGGGGGATTCACCCCTCCACTTT; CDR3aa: CASSQDRTGDSPLHF
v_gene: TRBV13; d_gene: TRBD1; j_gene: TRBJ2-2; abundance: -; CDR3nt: TGTGCCAGCAGCCCACGACAGGGATGGCAGTTTGAGGAGCTGTTTTTT; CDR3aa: CASSPRQGWQFEELFF
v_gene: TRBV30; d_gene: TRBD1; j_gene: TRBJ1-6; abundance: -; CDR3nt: TGTGCCTGGAGTGTCGGGACAGGGAGTTCACCCCTCCACTTT; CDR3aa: CAWSVGTGSSPLHF
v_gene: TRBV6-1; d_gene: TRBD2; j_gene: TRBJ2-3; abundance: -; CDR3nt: TGTGCCAGCAGTGAATTAGCGGGTAGAAACACAGATACGCAGTATTTT; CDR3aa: CASSELAGRNTDTQYF
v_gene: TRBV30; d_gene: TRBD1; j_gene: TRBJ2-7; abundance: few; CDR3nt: TGTGCCTGGAAACCTCCCGGGACAGGTTCTTACTACGAGCAGTACTTC; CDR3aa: CAWKPPGTGSYYEQYF
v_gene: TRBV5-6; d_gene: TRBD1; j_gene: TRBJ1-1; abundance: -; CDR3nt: TGTGCCAGCAGCCCCATTGGAGGGACAGGAACGGACACTGAAGCTTTCTTT; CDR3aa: CASSPIGGTGTDTEAFF
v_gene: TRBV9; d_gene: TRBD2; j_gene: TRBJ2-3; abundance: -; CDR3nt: TGTGCCAGCAGCGTAGGCGGGGGGAGCGCAGATACGCAGTATTTT; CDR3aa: CASSVGGGSADTQYF
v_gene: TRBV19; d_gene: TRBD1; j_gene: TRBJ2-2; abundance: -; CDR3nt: TGTGCCAGTAGTAGACAGGGGGAGGCCGGGGAGCTGTTTTTT; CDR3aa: CASSRQGEAGELFF
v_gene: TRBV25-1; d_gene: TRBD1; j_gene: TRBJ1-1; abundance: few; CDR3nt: TGTGCCAGCAGGGAACAGGGGGCTGCTGAAGCTTTCTTT; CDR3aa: CASREQGAAEAFF
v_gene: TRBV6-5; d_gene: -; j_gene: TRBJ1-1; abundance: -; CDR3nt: TGTGCCAGCAGTTACTCTCCAGGGGTTACTGAAGCTTTCTTT; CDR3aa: CASSYSPGVTEAFF